A selection of T cell receptor beta chains follows, all from one sample in a study of Graves' ophthalmopathy and Graves' hyperthyroidism. TCRdb re-called the multiplex PCR reads with MiXCR, one entry per CDR3 protein. Among about 240,000 distinct CDR3 sequences listed, around 45% were seen once. The specimen sequenced was peripheral blood. The receptor source for this set is an adult man with Graves' ophthalmopathy. Both conserved end residues are part of each CDR3. A D gene is named only where the DNA matches it firmly. Some rows mark clone size as missing; the rest say once, few, many or name a class of expanded clone.

D | size | J | V | DNA | CDR3
NA | NA | TRBJ2-7 | TRBV5-4 | TGTGCCAGCAGCTTGGTGGGGGTGTACGAGCAGTACTTC | CASSLVGVYEQYF
TRBD2 | few | TRBJ2-2 | TRBV5-4 | TGTGCCAGCAGCAAATTAGCGGGAGGGCCGCACACCGGGGAGCTGTTTTTT | CASSKLAGGPHTGELFF
NA | NA | TRBJ2-5 | TRBV5-6 | TGTGCCAGCAGCTTGAGCGTATGGAATCAAGAGACCCAGTACTTC | CASSLSVWNQETQYF
NA | NA | TRBJ1-5 | TRBV19 | TGTGCCAGTAGTCAACGAGGTGGAAGCAATCAGCCCCAGCATTTT | CASSQRGGSNQPQHF
TRBD2 | NA | TRBJ2-5 | TRBV25-1 | TGTGCCAGCAGTGAATTGGGGGGGGAGACCCAGTACTTC | CASSELGGETQYF
NA | NA | TRBJ1-5 | TRBV10-2 | TGCGCCAGCAGTGTGGGAAGAAATCAGCCCCAGCGTTTT | CASSVGRNQPQRF
TRBD1 | few | TRBJ1-2 | TRBV12-3/TRBV12-4 | TGTGCCAGCAGTTCCGGGACAGGGATGGTCTATGGCTACACCTTC | CASSSGTGMVYGYTF
TRBD1 | NA | TRBJ1-5 | TRBV19 | TGTGCCAGTAGTACCCATCGACAGGGGGGTTATCAGCCCCAGCATTTT | CASSTHRQGGYQPQHF
TRBD1 | many | TRBJ1-2 | TRBV20-1 | TGCAGTGCTAGAAACAGGGGCTATGGCTACACCTTC | CSARNRGYGYTF
TRBD1 | few | TRBJ1-1 | TRBV5-1 | TGCGCCAGCAGCCTAGACAGGGTTGAGTCAGCTTTCTTT | CASSLDRVESAFF
NA | many | TRBJ2-7 | TRBV7-9 | TGTGCCAGCAGCTCGGGCCAGAGCTCCTACGAGCAGTACTTC | CASSSGQSSYEQYF
NA | few | TRBJ1-3 | TRBV10-3 | TGTGCCATCAGTGGTGGGACTTCTTATGGAAACACCATATATTTT | CAISGGTSYGNTIYF
NA | NA | TRBJ1-5 | TRBV7-2 | TGTGCCAGCAGCTTAGCCCCTCGGGGCCCAAGGGATCAGCCCCAGCATTTT | CASSLAPRGPRDQPQHF
NA | few | TRBJ1-1 | TRBV7-2 | TGTGCCAGCAGCTCACATGGGGCAGGTAGGGGGGTGCACACTGAAGCTTTCTTT | CASSSHGAGRGVHTEAFF
NA | few | TRBJ2-7 | TRBV29-1 | TGCAGCGTTGAAGAGGGCCGACAGACCTACGAGCAGTACTTC | CSVEEGRQTYEQYF